Described below is a single TCR beta chain sequence and its context. Its target antigen remains unknown. Base qualities are missing; no much larger clone stands one base away. This record comes from a study of CD8 T cells in ankylosing spondylitis (dated by TCRdb to the late 2010s). For the study in its entirety: The study profiled T cell receptor beta repertoires in healthy donors and ankylosing spondylitis patients to find disease-linked TCR variants. The full study cohort was made up of about 24 ankylosing spondylitis patients and around 100 healthy donors. Peripheral blood was sampled, and synovial fluid was additionally collected from ankylosing spondylitis patients. The full study reports these points: Significant enrichment of the disease-linked clones was reported in matched synovial fluid samples from ankylosing spondylitis patients. Blood from ankylosing spondylitis patients appeared to be characterized by a TCR beta motif composed of 7 to 9 highly homologous amino acid variants. Some TCR beta motif variants had previously been reported in synovial fluid and blood of reactive arthritis patients, which suggested common disease-initiation mechanisms. In peripheral blood, the disease-linked clones were found at relatively low frequencies and had a CD8+ phenotype.

The CDR3, from cysteine to phenylalanine, totals 13 residues. The read is trimmed to its CDR3 DNA, 39 bases read in frame from base 1. Trimming leaves V shorter by 3 bases and J shorter by 5 bases, with the junction holding 7 bases beyond the gene matches. CDR1 DFQATT and CDR2 SNEGSKA are derived from the germline V gene (reference sequence). Reads for this sample came from an Illumina HiSeq 2500. Quantitative 5'-RACE with molecular barcodes was used to prepare TCR beta libraries. The paper's processing steps were these. A new computational method, built on a probabilistic model of VDJ rearrangement, was used to identify disease-linked TCR variants. TCRdb cleaned the public reads at Q25 with fastp, built clones with MiXCR and kept in-frame beta chains. Merged by CDR3 protein, the rows form single entries marked with the most common genes and DNA. Clone size and V and J calls follow TCRdb, not the original study. The sample table records about 500,000 distinct CDR3 sequences; roughly 5% of these occur just once. Jointly, the top ten make up approximately 3.5% of the sample.

The chain is made from TRBV20-1 and TRBJ2-7; 7 bases in the junction line up with TRBD2. Sequenced material: blood, either unsorted or a sorted T cell fraction (not recorded which). The TCR originated in a male donor with ankylosing spondylitis. The CDR3 region reads CSARGGGSHEQYF. The bases read TGCAGTGCTAGGGGCGGGGGTTCGCACGAGCAGTACTTC.